This T cell receptor (beta chain) was retrieved from a study of blood T cell repertoires in COVID-19 (dated by TCRdb to about 2020). Background for the entire study: Samples from collaborators originated in the United States, Italy and Spain and spanned both the acute and convalescent phases of COVID-19. HLA class I and class II types, where available, came from metadata supplied by the sample provider rather than from assay-based typing. The prospective study material was composed of cDNA or gDNA derived from T cells, B-cell-depleted T cells, or PBMCs. Samples came from the ongoing ImmuneRACE study (first 160 participants) plus 1,254 subjects from 6 global collaborators. The repertoires were made available in a free public database intended to serve as a resource for research on the immune response to SARS-CoV-2. Sample metadata almost always included a de-identified subject ID, COVID-19 status, age in years and sex. Subjects who had been exposed to COVID-19, were actively infected with it, or had recovered from it provided the deeply sampled blood TCRbeta repertoires that made up the dataset.

The CDR3 contains 14 residues, cysteine and phenylalanine counted. CDR3 DNA only is kept here, 42 bases in frame from base 1. The germline V gene (reference sequence) specifies MNHEY as CDR1 and SMNVEV as CDR2. Trimming takes 8 bases from V and 2 bases from J, and the germline ends sit 14 bases apart. Collaborating institutions collected whole blood in K2EDTA tubes following their own protocols. Collaborator samples were shipped for TCRbeta analysis as frozen whole blood, isolated PBMCs, or DNA extracted from either sample type. Overall study outcomes, separate from this receptor: The quantity of clinical and demographic metadata differed by source and by participant and was supplied without curation.

With regard to this clone: Its antigen is still unknown. The record has no base qualities; no much larger clone is one base away.

The immunoSEQ Assay, a bias-controlled multiplex PCR, was used to amplify TCRbeta CDR3 regions from genomic DNA. The source study handled its data this way. The number of nucleated cells in each sample was estimated from the amplification of reference gene primers within the assay. To quantify the absolute abundance of each unique TCRbeta CDR3 rearrangement, sequence reads were collapsed and filtered. For each sample, productive Simpson clonality was calculated as the square root of Simpson's diversity index over productive rearrangements. TCRdb limited this immuneACCESS table to in-frame rearrangements with V and J called. A share of clones is missing; checked studies link under half to unresolved V genes, and the rest is unexplained. For V, J and clone size, that table is used; D and trimming come from the DNA. The sample table holds fewer than 40,000 clones, of which roughly nine tenths were seen once. About 12% of the sample is in the top ten clones.

Recombination linked TRBV27 to TRBJ2-3, and possibly TRBD1, on 5 matching bases. Sequencing was performed on peripheral blood. This sequence originates from a human donor in a cohort sampled during active COVID-19. The CDR3 protein is CASGDRSDTDTQYF. In nucleotides, the sequence is TGTGCCAGCGGAGACAGAAGCGACACAGATACGCAGTATTTT.